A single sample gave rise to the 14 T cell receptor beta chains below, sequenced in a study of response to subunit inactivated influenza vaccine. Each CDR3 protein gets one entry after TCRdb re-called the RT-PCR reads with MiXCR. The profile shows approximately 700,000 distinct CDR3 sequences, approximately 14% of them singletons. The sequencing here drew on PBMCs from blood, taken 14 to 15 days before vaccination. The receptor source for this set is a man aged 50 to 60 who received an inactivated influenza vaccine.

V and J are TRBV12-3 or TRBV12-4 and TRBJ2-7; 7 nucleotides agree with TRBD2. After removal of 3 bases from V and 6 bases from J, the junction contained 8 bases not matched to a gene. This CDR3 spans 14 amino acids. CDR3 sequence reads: CASSFTGGRSEQYF. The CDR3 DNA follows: TGTGCCAGCAGTTTTACGGGAGGAAGGAGCGAGCAGTACTTC.

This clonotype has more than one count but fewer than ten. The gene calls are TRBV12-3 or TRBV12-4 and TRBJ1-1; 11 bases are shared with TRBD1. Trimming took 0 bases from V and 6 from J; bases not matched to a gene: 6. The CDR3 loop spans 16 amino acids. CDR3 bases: TGTGCCAGCAGTTTAGCACCGGGACAGGGGGTGTCTGAAGCTTTCTTT. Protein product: CASSLAPGQGVSEAFF.

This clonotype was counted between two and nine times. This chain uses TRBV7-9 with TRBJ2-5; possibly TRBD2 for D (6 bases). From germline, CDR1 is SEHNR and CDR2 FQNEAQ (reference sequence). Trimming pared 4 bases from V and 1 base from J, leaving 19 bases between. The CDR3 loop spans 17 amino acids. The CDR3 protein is CASSSTRGGELQETQYF. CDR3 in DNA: TGTGCCAGCAGCTCCACTCGAGGCGGGGAACTCCAAGAGACCCAGTACTTC.

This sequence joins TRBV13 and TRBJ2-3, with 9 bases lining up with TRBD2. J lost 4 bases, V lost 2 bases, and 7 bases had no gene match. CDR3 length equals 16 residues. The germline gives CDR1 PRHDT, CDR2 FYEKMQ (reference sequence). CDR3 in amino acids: CASSLRLAGFADTQYF. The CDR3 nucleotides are TGTGCCAGCAGCTTAAGGCTAGCGGGATTTGCAGATACGCAGTATTTT.

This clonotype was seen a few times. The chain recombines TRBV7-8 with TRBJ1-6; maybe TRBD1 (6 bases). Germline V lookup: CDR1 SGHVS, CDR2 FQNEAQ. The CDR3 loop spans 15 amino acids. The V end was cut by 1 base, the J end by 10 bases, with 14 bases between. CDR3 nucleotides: TGTGCCAGCAGCTTAGTGGCAGGGGAGGGCTCACCCCTCCACTTT. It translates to CASSLVAGEGSPLHF. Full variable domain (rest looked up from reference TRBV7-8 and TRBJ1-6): GAGVSQSPRYKVAKRGQDVALRCDPISGHVSLFWYQQALGQGPEFLTYFQNEAQLDKSGLPSDRFFAERPEGSVSTLKIQRTQQEDSAVYLCASSLVAGEGSPLHFGNGTRLTVT.

CDR3 coding DNA: TGTGCCAGCTCACCAAAAGGAAAAGAGACCCAGTACTTC. This gives the protein CASSPKGKETQYF. The chain is built from TRBV18 and TRBJ2-5; D is uncertain. CDR3 length: 13 residues. V lost 2 bases and J 3 bases, leaving 7 bases between the germline ends. Germline loops: CDR1 KGHSH, CDR2 LQKENI.

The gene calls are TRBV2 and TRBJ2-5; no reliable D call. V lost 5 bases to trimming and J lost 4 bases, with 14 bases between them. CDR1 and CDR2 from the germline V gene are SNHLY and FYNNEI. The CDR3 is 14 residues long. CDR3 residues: CASSYPSSGETQYF. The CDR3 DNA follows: TGTGCCAGCAGTTACCCCTCATCAGGAGAGACCCAGTACTTC.

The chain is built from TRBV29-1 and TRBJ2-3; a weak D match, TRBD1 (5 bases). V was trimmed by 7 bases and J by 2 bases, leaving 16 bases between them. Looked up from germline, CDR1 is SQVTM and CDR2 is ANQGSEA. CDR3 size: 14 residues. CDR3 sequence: CSAESSGFTDTQYF. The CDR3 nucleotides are TGCAGCGCCGAGTCCTCAGGGTTCACAGATACGCAGTATTTT.

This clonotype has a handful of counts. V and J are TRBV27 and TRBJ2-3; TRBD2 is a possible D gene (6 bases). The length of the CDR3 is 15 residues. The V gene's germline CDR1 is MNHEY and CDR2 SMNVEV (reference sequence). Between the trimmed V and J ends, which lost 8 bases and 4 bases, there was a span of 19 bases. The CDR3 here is CASWGSRGIPDTQYF. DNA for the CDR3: TGTGCCAGCTGGGGGAGTCGGGGGATTCCAGATACGCAGTATTTT.

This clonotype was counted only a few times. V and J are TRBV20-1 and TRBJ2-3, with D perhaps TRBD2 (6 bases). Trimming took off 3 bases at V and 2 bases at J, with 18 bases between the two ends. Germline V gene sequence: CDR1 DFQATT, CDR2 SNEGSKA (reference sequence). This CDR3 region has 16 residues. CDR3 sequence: CSASEAGTPSTDTQYF. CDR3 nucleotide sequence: TGCAGTGCTAGCGAGGCGGGGACCCCTTCCACAGATACGCAGTATTTT.

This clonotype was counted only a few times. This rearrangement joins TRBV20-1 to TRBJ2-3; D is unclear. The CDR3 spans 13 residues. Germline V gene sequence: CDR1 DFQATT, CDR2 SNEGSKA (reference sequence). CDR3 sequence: CRSLVPGTDTQYF. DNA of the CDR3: TGCAGGTCTTTAGTCCCCGGCACAGATACGCAGTATTTT.

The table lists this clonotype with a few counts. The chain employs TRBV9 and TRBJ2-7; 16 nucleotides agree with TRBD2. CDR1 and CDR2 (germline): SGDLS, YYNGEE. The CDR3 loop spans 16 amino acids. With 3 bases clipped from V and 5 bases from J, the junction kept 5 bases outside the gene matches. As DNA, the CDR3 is TGTGCCAGCAGCGGGGGACTAGCGGGAGGGGAGGACGAGCAGTACTTC. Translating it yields CASSGGLAGGEDEQYF.

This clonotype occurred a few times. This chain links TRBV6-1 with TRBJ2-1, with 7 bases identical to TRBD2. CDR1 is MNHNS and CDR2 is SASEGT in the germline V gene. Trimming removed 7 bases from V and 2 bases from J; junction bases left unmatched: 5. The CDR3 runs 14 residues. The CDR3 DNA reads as TGTGCCAGCAAGAAGCGGGGAACCTACAATGAGCAGTTCTTC. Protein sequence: CASKKRGTYNEQFF.

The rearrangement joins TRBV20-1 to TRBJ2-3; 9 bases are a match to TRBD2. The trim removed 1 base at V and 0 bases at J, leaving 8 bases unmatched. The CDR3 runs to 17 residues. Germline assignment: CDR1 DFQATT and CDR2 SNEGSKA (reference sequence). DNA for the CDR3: TGCAGTGCTAGAGGCGGGGGGGTATCTACTAGCACAGATACGCAGTATTTT. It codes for CSARGGGVSTSTDTQYF.